This T cell receptor beta chain was retrieved from a study of Tregs in tolerant kidney transplant recipients. Findings of the study overall: Few patients were studied, so findings need validation in larger groups.

The protocol was immunoSEQ multiplex PCR, while the TCRdb copy is restricted to in-frame clones and leaves out a portion. The data contain about 100,000 clones, 80% to 95% of them singletons. On this clone itself: Its antigen remains unknown.

The sequence derives from a human donor who received a combined kidney and bone marrow transplant. The sequenced sample was CD4+ T cells from blood, obtained before the transplant.

The CDR3 loop is CASSYAGWTNTEAFF. The DNA for the CDR3 is TGTGCCAGCAGCTACGCAGGGTGGACGAACACTGAAGCTTTCTTT. The chain has TRBV11-2 and TRBJ1-1, with D possibly TRBD1 on 5 matching bases. This CDR3 has 15 residues. Between the trimmed V and J ends, which lost 4 bases and 1 base, there was a span of 13 bases. Germline assignment: CDR1 SGHAT and CDR2 FQNNGV.